The 25 T cell receptor beta chains presented below share a single source sample, sequenced in a study of blood T cell repertoires in COVID-19. Here immunoSEQ multiplex PCR was the method, and the copy in TCRdb shows in-frame clones only, minus some. Of about 190,000 clones in the sample, about 88% were seen once. Sequencing was done on a sample of peripheral blood. The receptors here all came from a woman between 35 and 50 years old who had recovered from COVID-19.

The V and J genes are TRBV4-1 and TRBJ1-3, with D uncertain. Germline assignment: CDR1 MGHRA and CDR2 YSYEKL. CDR3 length equals 12 residues. V lost 8 bases and J lost 1, with 6 bases in between. The CDR3 nucleotides read TGCGCCAGCTGCGGGTCTGGAAACACCATATATTTT. It is translated as CASCGSGNTIYF.

The CDR3 bases are TGTGCCAGCAGCCAGAGTGACCCACCTAGCGGGAGCAGGGAGCTGTTTTTT. It translates to CASSQSDPPSGSRELFF. This chain connects TRBV4-2 to TRBJ2-2; 10 bases match TRBD2. Germline V gene data show CDR1 as LGHNA and CDR2 as YNFKEQ. The CDR3 spans 17 residues. The trim removed 3 bases at V and 9 bases at J, leaving 13 bases unmatched.

The CDR3 region is CASAKYPGQGAYEQYF. For the CDR3, the DNA is TGTGCCAGCGCAAAGTATCCGGGACAGGGGGCTTACGAGCAGTACTTC. The V and J genes are TRBV28 and TRBJ2-7; TRBD1 matches 12 bases. The V gene's germline CDR1 is MDHEN and CDR2 SYDVKM. The CDR3 consists of 16 residues. With V trimmed by 8 bases and J by 4 bases, 12 bases remained unmatched.

This clone has only a few counts. The CDR3 DNA reads as TGTGCCAGCAGCCCCTCCTATAGCAATCAGCCCCAGCATTTT. Residues: CASSPSYSNQPQHF. This chain connects TRBV7-2 to TRBJ1-5; D is unresolved. Trimming stripped 5 bases from V and 0 bases from J, with 8 bases between. In germline, CDR1 is SGHTA, CDR2 FQGNSA. The CDR3 is 14 amino acids.

The chain uses TRBV5-1 and TRBJ1-3; D is perhaps TRBD1 (5 bases). V was pared by 1 base and J by 2 bases, with 7 bases between. Germline CDR1 SGHRS, CDR2 YFSETQ. The CDR3 length is 14 residues. CDR3: CASSLLGAGNTIYF. The CDR3 DNA is TGCGCCAGCAGCTTGCTAGGGGCTGGAAACACCATATATTTT.

This clone was found once. This chain connects TRBV3-1 (or the pseudogene TRBV3-2) to TRBJ1-2; 7 bases agree with TRBD1. The J segment lost 6 bases and the V segment lost 0 bases, leaving 10 bases of the junction unmatched. The CDR3 covers 16 residues. Germline V gene data show CDR1 as LGHDT and CDR2 as YNNKEL (reference sequence). The CDR3 nucleotides read TGTGCCAGCAGCCAAGATCCCAGAGGGGGCCGTAATGGCTACACCTTC. It codes for CASSQDPRGGRNGYTF.

The chain couples TRBV13 to TRBJ2-5; D might be TRBD2 (6 bases). CDR1 PRHDT and CDR2 FYEKMQ come from the germline V gene (reference sequence). Trimming removed 0 bases from V and 5 bases from J, with 10 bases in between. CDR3 size: 14 residues. CDR3 sequence reads: CASSLGAGLETQYF. CDR3 coding DNA: TGTGCCAGCAGCTTAGGGGCGGGGTTGGAGACCCAGTACTTC.

The V call is TRBV19, the J call TRBJ2-2, with a weak D call TRBD2 (5 bases). Germline-derived CDR1 and CDR2 are LNHDA and SQIVND (reference sequence). With 1 base removed from V and 5 bases from J, the gap between germline ends came to 8 bases. This CDR3 contains 14 residues. The CDR3 sequence is CASSIGGATGELFF. The CDR3 DNA reads as TGTGCCAGTAGTATAGGGGGAGCGACCGGGGAGCTGTTTTTT.

The rearrangement links TRBV6-6 to TRBJ1-1, with D hard to call. Between the trimmed V and J ends, which lost 2 bases and 0 bases, there was a span of 7 bases. CDR3 length: 14 amino acids. Germline V lookup: CDR1 MNHNY, CDR2 SVGAGI (reference sequence). In DNA, the CDR3 is TGTGCCAGCAGTTACCGGGATCTGAACACTGAAGCTTTCTTT. Its translation is CASSYRDLNTEAFF.

CDR3 DNA sequence: TGTGCCAGCAGCCCGGGATACACTGAAGCTTTCTTT. Its translation is CASSPGYTEAFF. V is TRBV14 and J is TRBJ1-1; D gene unclear. CDR3 length: 12 amino acids. Trimming stripped 4 bases from V and 3 bases from J, with 6 bases between. Germline V CDR1 and CDR2: SGHDN, FVKESK.

The V and J genes are TRBV6-5 and TRBJ2-1, with 7 bases aligning to TRBD2. Germline V gives CDR1 MNHEY, CDR2 SVGAGI. V shed 6 bases and J 3 bases; nucleotides not matched to a gene: 8. The CDR3 totals 15 residues. This CDR3 is CASSPSGDYYNEQFF. The CDR3 DNA sequence: TGTGCCAGCAGCCCATCCGGGGACTACTACAATGAGCAGTTCTTC.

CDR3 in amino acids: CASSLQTGETQYF. The DNA of the CDR3 is TGTGCCAGCAGTCTTCAGACGGGAGAGACCCAGTACTTC. V is TRBV12-3 or TRBV12-4 and J is TRBJ2-5; no reliable D call. The CDR3 covers 13 residues. V was cut by 5 bases and J by 4 bases, with 11 bases left in between.

J is TRBJ1-2 and V is TRBV30; 7 bases are a match to TRBD1. The trim removed 4 bases at V and 7 bases at J, leaving 9 bases unmatched. The CDR3 extends over 13 amino acids. Germline V gene lookup returns CDR1 GTSNPN and CDR2 SVGIG (reference sequence). DNA for the CDR3: TGTGCCTGGACCGCGGGGACAGCGGTTGGCTACACCTTC. This codes for CAWTAGTAVGYTF.

V gene TRBV28 combines with J gene TRBJ1-1, with 7 bases fitting TRBD1. The CDR3 totals 12 residues. The germline gives CDR1 MDHEN, CDR2 SYDVKM. J lost 5 bases, V lost 6 bases, and 3 bases had no gene match. The CDR3 is CASRTGRTEAFF. CDR3 nucleotide sequence: TGTGCCAGCAGGACAGGGCGGACTGAAGCTTTCTTT.

J is TRBJ1-2 and V is TRBV18; perhaps TRBD1 as D (5 bases). The CDR3 loop spans 15 amino acids. Trimming stripped 3 bases from V and 0 bases from J, with 11 bases between. Germline assignment: CDR1 KGHSH and CDR2 LQKENI. CDR3 sequence: CASSPRGGSNYGYTF. The CDR3 DNA reads as TGTGCCAGCTCACCTAGGGGAGGGTCTAACTATGGCTACACCTTC.

This clone was counted only a few times. V and J are TRBV2 and TRBJ1-1; TRBD1 matches 7 bases. Germline lookup yields CDR1 SNHLY and CDR2 FYNNEI. V was clipped by 6 bases and J by 12 bases; unmatched bases: 7. This CDR3 is built from 11 residues. DNA for the CDR3: TGTGCCAGCAGCCCCGACAGGGTTTCTTTCTTT. Translating it yields CASSPDRVSFF.

The genes are TRBV6-5 and TRBJ1-1, with no clear D. The CDR3 covers 11 residues. Trimming took off 6 bases at V and 10 bases at J, with 12 bases between the two ends. Germline-derived CDR1 and CDR2 are MNHEY and SVGAGI. CDR3 coding DNA: TGTGCCAGCAGCCGAGGGAGTGGAGCTTTCTTT. It translates to CASSRGSGAFF.

This clone was counted a few times. V usage is TRBV12-3 or TRBV12-4 and J usage is TRBJ1-1, with D perhaps TRBD1 (5 bases). This CDR3 spans 13 amino acids. The V end was cut by 6 bases, the J end by 1 base, with 9 bases between. CDR3 sequence (DNA): TGTGCCAGCAGCACCAGGGCGAACACTGAAGCTTTCTTT. This translates into CASSTRANTEAFF.

The chain links TRBV9 to TRBJ2-5; the match to TRBD1 covers 7 bases. Germline trimming cut 0 bases from V and 4 bases from J; bases unmatched to any gene: 6. The CDR3 has 15 residues. CDR1 SGDLS and CDR2 YYNGEE come from the germline V gene. The CDR3 region is CASSVGGTEGETQYF. CDR3 in DNA: TGTGCCAGCAGCGTAGGTGGGACAGAAGGAGAGACCCAGTACTTC.

The chain combines TRBV7-9 with TRBJ1-6; TRBD1 matches 9 bases. V gave up 5 bases and J gave up 5 bases; unmatched junction bases: 7. The CDR3 length is 16 residues. CDR1 and CDR2 from the germline V gene are SEHNR and FQNEAQ (reference sequence). CDR3: CASSKGQGPNNSPLHF. The CDR3 nucleotides read TGTGCCAGCAGCAAAGGACAGGGGCCTAATAATTCACCCCTCCACTTT.

The rearrangement uses TRBV3-1 (or the pseudogene TRBV3-2) and TRBJ2-2; D is uncertain. Germline V lookup: CDR1 LGHDT, CDR2 YNNKEL (reference sequence). Trimming pared 5 bases from V and 6 bases from J, leaving 7 bases between. This CDR3 has 12 amino acids. The chain's CDR3 is CASSVVAGELFF. In nucleotides, the CDR3 is TGTGCCAGCAGCGTAGTCGCCGGGGAGCTGTTTTTT.

V usage is TRBV24-1 and J usage is TRBJ2-5, with 9 bases that match TRBD1. The ends lost 3 bases at V and 5 bases at J; junction bases unmatched: 9. This CDR3 contains 16 residues. Germline V gene sequence: CDR1 KGHDR, CDR2 SFDVKD. CDR3 in amino acids: CATSDSHRGQVETQYF. As DNA, the CDR3 is TGTGCCACCAGTGATAGCCACAGGGGGCAGGTTGAGACCCAGTACTTC.

V gene TRBV6-5 combines with J gene TRBJ1-4; the D is unclear. From germline, CDR1 is MNHEY and CDR2 SVGAGI. This CDR3 has 14 residues. Trimming stripped 4 bases from V and 5 bases from J, with 11 bases between. This chain's CDR3 is CASSLGAQNEKLFF. The CDR3 DNA is TGTGCCAGCAGTTTGGGAGCCCAAAATGAAAAACTGTTTTTT.

The chain uses TRBV7-2 and TRBJ1-1; D unclear. V was trimmed by 4 bases and J by 5 bases, leaving 20 bases between them. This CDR3 is 16 amino acids long. Germline CDR1 reads SGHTA; CDR2 reads FQGNSA. The CDR3 region has the DNA TGTGCCAGCAGCTCCCCCCCTGGCGGGCGAAGGACTGAAGCTTTCTTT. Residues: CASSSPPGGRRTEAFF.

This clone has just one count. One end of the junction is discordant with germline, which a read error may explain. The chain is built from TRBV12-3 or TRBV12-4 and TRBJ1-1; D gene uncertain. This CDR3 contains 12 residues. CDR3 sequence: CASSFERVEMIF. CDR3 DNA sequence: TGTGCCAGCAGTTTTGAGCGAGTAGAAATGATCTTT.